Listed here is a single T cell receptor (beta chain). This clonotype was counted between two and nine times. Its antigen specificity is not known. No base quality information exists; no much larger clone differs at one position. Sequenced using an Illumina HiSeq 1500. TCRdb trimmed public reads at Q25 via fastp, called clones via MiXCR and kept in-frame beta chains. CDR3 protein duplicates are merged, each entry listing the most common genes and DNA. The sample yields approximately 74,000 distinct CDR3 sequences; roughly 40% were counted once. Approximately 93% of the sample comes from the top ten. Explained via the paper, the treatment or condition label denotes: in vitro stimulation with specific CMV peptide epitopes to enrich CMV-specific T cells. This sample is part of a study of T cell repertoires in cytomegalovirus infection (dated by TCRdb to 2018 to 2020). In the study overall: Peptide stimulations targeted recently identified HLA-C-restricted CMV epitopes, whose presentation resists viral immunomodulation, together with well-studied HLA-B-restricted epitopes. Donor HLA type was relevant to the analysis, as public TCR beta signatures indicated carriage of CMV infection together with the matching HLA type.

Study-wide findings and limitations: In both this cohort and an independent cohort of several hundred donors, the cumulative frequency of public TCR beta family members distinguished carriers of CMV infection plus the relevant HLA type. The ex vivo response was dominated by HLA-C-restricted CMV-specific TCR beta clonotypes, and the single most frequent clonotype in two of eight donors was supplied by these HLA-C-restricted clonotypes.

V loses 3 bases at its end and J loses 1 base; junction bases beyond the gene matches: 6. CDR3 length: 17 amino acids, cysteine to phenylalanine. The entry retains the CDR3 DNA only, 51 bases that are in frame from base 1. The germline V gene encodes CDR1 SGHTA and CDR2 FQGNSA. Sequences were derived from CD8+ T cells from cultured PBMCs, sampled from culture after CMV antigen stimulation. The clonotype comes from a human donor in good health (CMV status not recorded). Some clones in this sample may be carry-over from other donors' samples. The chain links TRBV7-2 with TRBJ1-1, with 12 bases aligning to TRBD1. The CDR3 amino acid sequence is: CASSFPGQGARNTEAFF. The DNA sequence is TGTGCCAGCAGCTTTCCGGGACAGGGGGCCCGGAACACTGAAGCTTTCTTT.